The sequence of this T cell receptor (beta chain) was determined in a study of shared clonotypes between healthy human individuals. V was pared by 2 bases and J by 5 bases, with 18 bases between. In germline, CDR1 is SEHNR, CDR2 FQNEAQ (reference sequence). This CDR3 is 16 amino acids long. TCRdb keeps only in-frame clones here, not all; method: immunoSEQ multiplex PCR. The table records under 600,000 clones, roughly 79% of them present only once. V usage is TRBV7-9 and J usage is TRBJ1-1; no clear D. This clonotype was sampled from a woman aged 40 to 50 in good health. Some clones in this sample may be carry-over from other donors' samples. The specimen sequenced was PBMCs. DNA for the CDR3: TGTGCCAGCAGCTTAAGACGACTAAACCTTGGAACTGAAGCTTTCTTT. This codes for CASSLRRLNLGTEAFF.